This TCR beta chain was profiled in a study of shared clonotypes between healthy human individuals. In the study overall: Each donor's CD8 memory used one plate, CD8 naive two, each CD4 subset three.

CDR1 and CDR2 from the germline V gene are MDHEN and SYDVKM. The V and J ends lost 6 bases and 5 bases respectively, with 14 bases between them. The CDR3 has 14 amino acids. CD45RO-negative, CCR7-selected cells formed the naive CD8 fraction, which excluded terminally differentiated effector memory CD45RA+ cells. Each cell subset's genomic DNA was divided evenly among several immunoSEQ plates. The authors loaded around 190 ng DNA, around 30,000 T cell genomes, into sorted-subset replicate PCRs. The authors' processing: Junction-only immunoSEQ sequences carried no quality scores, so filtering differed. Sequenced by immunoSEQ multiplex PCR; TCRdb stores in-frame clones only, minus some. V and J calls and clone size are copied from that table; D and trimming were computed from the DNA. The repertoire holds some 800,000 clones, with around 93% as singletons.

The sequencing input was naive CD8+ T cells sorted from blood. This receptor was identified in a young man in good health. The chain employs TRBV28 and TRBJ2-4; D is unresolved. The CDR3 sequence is CASRPRTEQNIQYF. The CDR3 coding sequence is TGTGCCAGCAGACCGAGGACGGAACAAAACATTCAGTACTTC.